The clone carrying this T cell receptor beta chain was observed a single time. Its antigen is unknown. There are 11 residues in the CDR3. CDR1 and CDR2 (germline): KGHSH, LQKENI. Deletions cut 6 bases from V and 4 bases from J, with 5 bases between. This record comes from a study of cytomegalovirus exposure and HLA in healthy donors. Findings of the study overall: An observed cluster of highly shared sequence variants was recorded as a likely sequencing artifact. In vitro data verified three CMV-associated chains as specific for CMV antigens. Productive status was seen about 90% or about 30% of the time for most TCR beta V segments in an earlier analysis. For cytomegalovirus status, the classifier reportedly gave diagnoses with high specificity and sensitivity.

The PCR used 60 Vbeta and 13 Jbeta primers. Clones were sequenced by immunoSEQ multiplex PCR, and TCRdb holds only the in-frame ones, with some missing. Of around 100,000 clones in the sample, around 76% are singletons; the top ten hold around 19%. Specimen: PBMCs. The receptor was derived from a woman aged 60-70 years in good health and CMV-seropositive. The chain employs TRBV18 and TRBJ2-3; no reliable D call. CDR3 DNA: TGTGCCAGCTCGAGATCAGATACGCAGTATTTT. It is translated as CASSRSDTQYF.